This TCR beta chain was captured in a study of early T cells in non-severe SARS-CoV-2 infection. V dropped 5 bases and J dropped 10 bases, with 18 bases sitting between them. Germline lookup yields CDR1 GTSNPN and CDR2 SVGIG (reference sequence). CDR3 length: 13 amino acids. In the library, individual cDNA molecules carried attached unique molecular identifiers. A single record per CDR3 protein comes from TCRdb applying MiXCR to the 5' RACE reads. The table lists more than 75,000 distinct CDR3 sequences, less than 15% of them singletons. This TCR was recovered from an adult who was a healthcare worker with PCR-confirmed SARS-CoV-2 infection or an uninfected control (not recorded which). The sequenced sample consisted of whole blood. The gene calls are TRBV30 and TRBJ2-1; TRBD1 or TRBD2 may be the D gene (5 bases each). CDR3 DNA sequence: TGTGCCTGGGGACGACCAGGGAGATGGGAGCAGTTCTTC. It specifies CAWGRPGRWEQFF.